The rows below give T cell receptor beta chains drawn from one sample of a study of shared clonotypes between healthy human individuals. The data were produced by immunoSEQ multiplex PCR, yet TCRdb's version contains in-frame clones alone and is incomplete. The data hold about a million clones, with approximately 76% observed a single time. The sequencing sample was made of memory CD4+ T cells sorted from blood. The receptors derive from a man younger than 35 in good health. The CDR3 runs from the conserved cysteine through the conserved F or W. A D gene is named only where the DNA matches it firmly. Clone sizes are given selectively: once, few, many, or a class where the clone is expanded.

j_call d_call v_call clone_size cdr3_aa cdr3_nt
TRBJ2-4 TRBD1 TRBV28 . CASSFWGTGGVKNIQYF TGTGCCAGCAGTTTCTGGGGGACAGGGGGCGTCAAAAACATTCAGTACTTC
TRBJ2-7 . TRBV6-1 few CASSETRFPYEQYF TGTGCCAGCAGTGAAACCAGATTCCCCTACGAGCAGTACTTC
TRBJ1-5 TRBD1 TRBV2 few CASSGTGGQPQHF TGTGCCAGCAGTGGGACAGGGGGGCAGCCCCAGCATTTT
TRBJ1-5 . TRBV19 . CASSIDDGQPQHF TGTGCCAGTAGTATCGACGACGGTCAGCCCCAGCATTTT
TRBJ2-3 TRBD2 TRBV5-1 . CASSRGTSGRGDTQYF TGCGCCAGCAGCCGTGGGACTAGCGGGAGAGGGGATACGCAGTATTTT
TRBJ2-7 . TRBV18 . CASSLSGLVQNYEQYF TGTGCCAGCTCCCTCAGCGGTCTGGTGCAGAACTACGAGCAGTACTTC
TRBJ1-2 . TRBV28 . CASSLTGRGDYGYTF TGTGCCAGCAGTTTAACAGGGAGGGGCGACTATGGCTACACCTTC
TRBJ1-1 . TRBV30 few CAWTGYTEAFF TGTGCCTGGACAGGGTACACTGAAGCTTTCTTT
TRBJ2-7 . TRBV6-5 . CASSAGDGYEQYF TGTGCCAGCAGTGCCGGGGACGGCTACGAGCAGTACTTC
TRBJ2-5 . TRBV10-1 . CASSESAGQETQYF TGCGCCAGCAGTGAGTCTGCTGGTCAAGAGACCCAGTACTTC
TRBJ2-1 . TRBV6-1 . CASSQVNEQFF TGTGCCAGCAGCCAGGTTAATGAGCAGTTCTTC
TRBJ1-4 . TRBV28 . CASSLSELGGEKLFF TGTGCCAGCAGCCTAAGTGAACTAGGAGGAGAAAAACTGTTTTTT
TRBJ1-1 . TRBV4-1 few CASSRRLGSNTEAFF TGCGCCAGCAGCCGTCGGTTAGGGTCAAACACTGAAGCTTTCTTT
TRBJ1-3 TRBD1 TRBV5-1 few CASSGTGTGNTIYF TGCGCCAGCAGCGGGACAGGGACTGGAAACACCATATATTTT
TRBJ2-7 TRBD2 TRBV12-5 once CASGLSPGTSGLYEQYF TGTGCTAGTGGTTTGTCGCCCGGGACTAGCGGGCTGTACGAGCAGTACTTC
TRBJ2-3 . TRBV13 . CASSLVGTGTDTQYF TGTGCCAGCAGCTTAGTTGGGACTGGCACAGATACGCAGTATTTT
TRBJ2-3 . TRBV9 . CASSVGYSTDTQYF TGTGCCAGCAGCGTAGGTTACAGCACAGATACGCAGTATTTT
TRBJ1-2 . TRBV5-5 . CASSFSGSYGYTF TGTGCCAGCAGCTTCTCGGGGAGCTATGGCTACACCTTC
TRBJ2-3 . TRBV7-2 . CASSPSYTQYF TGTGCCAGCAGTCCCTCTTATACGCAGTATTTT
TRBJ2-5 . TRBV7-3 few CASSVTGNSGKKTQYF TGTGCCAGCAGCGTAACCGGCAATTCAGGGAAAAAGACCCAGTACTTC
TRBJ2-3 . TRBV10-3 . CAISEQGIWDTQYF TGTGCCATCAGTGAGCAGGGGATCTGGGATACGCAGTATTTT
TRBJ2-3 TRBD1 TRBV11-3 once CASSLGLQGVTDTQYF TGTGCCAGCAGCTTAGGCCTCCAGGGGGTCACAGATACGCAGTATTTT
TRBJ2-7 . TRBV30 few CAWKGGSYEQYF TGTGCCTGGAAGGGTGGCTCCTACGAGCAGTACTTC
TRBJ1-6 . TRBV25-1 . CASSESGVNSPLHF TGTGCCAGCAGTGAATCAGGGGTCAATTCACCCCTCCACTTT
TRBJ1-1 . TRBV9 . CASSVEGGGNTEAFF TGTGCCAGCAGCGTAGAAGGGGGTGGGAACACTGAAGCTTTCTTT
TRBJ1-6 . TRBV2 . CASMGEVNSPLHF TGTGCCAGCATGGGGGAGGTGAATTCACCCCTCCACTTT